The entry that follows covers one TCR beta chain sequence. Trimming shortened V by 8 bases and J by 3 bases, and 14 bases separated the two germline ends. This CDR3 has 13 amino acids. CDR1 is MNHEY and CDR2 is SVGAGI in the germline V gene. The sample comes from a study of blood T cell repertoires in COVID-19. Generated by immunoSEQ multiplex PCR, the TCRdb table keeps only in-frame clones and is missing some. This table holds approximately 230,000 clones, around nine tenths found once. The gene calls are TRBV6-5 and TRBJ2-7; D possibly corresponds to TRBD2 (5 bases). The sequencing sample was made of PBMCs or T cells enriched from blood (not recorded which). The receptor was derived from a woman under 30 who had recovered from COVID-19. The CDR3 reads CASQRQDFYEQYF. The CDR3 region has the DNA TGTGCCAGCCAAAGGCAGGACTTCTACGAGCAGTACTTC.